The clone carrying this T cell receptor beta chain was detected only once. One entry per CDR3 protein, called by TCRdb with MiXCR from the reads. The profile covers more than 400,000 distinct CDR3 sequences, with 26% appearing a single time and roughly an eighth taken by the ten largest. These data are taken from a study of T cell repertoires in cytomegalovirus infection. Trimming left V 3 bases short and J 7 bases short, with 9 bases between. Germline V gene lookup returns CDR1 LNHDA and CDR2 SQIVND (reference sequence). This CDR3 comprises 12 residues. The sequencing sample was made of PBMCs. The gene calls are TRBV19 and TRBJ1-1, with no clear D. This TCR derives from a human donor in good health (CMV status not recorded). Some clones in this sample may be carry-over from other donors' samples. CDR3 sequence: CASSIGIGEAFF. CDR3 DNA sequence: TGTGCCAGTAGTATCGGCATAGGTGAAGCTTTCTTT.